Listed here are 10 T cell receptor beta chains from one sample, sequenced in a study of a mutant IDH1 vaccine in newly diagnosed glioma. Here immunoSEQ multiplex PCR was the method, and the copy in TCRdb shows in-frame clones only, minus some. The sample lists over 55,000 clones; about 81% were seen once. Their antigens remain unidentified. The time point here: week 23, last vaccination. Doses consisted of 300 ug of mutant IDH1 20-mer peptide each, paired with topical imiquimod. The source material was PBMCs, sampled from a glioma patient whose treatment included an IDH1 peptide vaccine. The origin of the receptors is a woman between 40 and 50 years old with glioma. Some clones in this sample may be carry-over from other donors' samples.

The genes are TRBV13 and TRBJ1-2, with D hard to call. Germline V gives CDR1 PRHDT, CDR2 FYEKMQ (reference sequence). The CDR3 covers 15 residues. The germline V and J ends were trimmed by 4 bases and 4 bases, with 16 bases remaining between them. The CDR3 region is CASSSAPTDPYGYTF. CDR3 nucleotides: TGTGCCAGCAGCTCCGCCCCGACGGACCCCTATGGCTACACCTTC.

Only one count was recorded for this clone. This chain connects TRBV6-5 to TRBJ1-5, with TRBD1 matching 7 bases. The CDR3 is 14 amino acids. V shed 6 bases, J shed 6 bases, and the junction held 8 bases outside the gene matches. The germline CDR1 and CDR2 sequences are MNHEY and SVGAGI. CDR3 in DNA: TGTGCCAGCAGCTCAGGGGGATTGGGTCAGCCCCAGCATTTT. As protein: CASSSGGLGQPQHF.

The chain employs TRBV27 and TRBJ2-3, with 8 bases matching TRBD2. Germline CDR1 and CDR2: MNHEY and SMNVEV (reference sequence). V lost 5 bases and J lost 5; bases outside the gene matches: 9. The CDR3 contains 15 residues. CDR3 coding DNA: TGTGCCAGCAGTACCACGGGGGGGGCGAGAGATACGCAGTATTTT. Its translation: CASSTTGGARDTQYF.

The chain carries TRBV7-9 and TRBJ1-2; 7 bases align to TRBD1. V trimming: 5 bases; J trimming: 0 bases; junction bases outside the gene matches: 3. The CDR3 is 14 amino acids. The germline V gene has CDR1 SEHNR and CDR2 FQNEAQ (reference sequence). CDR3 sequence (DNA): TGTGCCAGCAGCCTTGGGACAGCTAACTATGGCTACACCTTC. As protein: CASSLGTANYGYTF.

The V and J genes are TRBV10-1 and TRBJ1-3, with no clear D. CDR3 length equals 15 residues. Trimming pared 6 bases from V and 3 bases from J, leaving 15 bases between. CDR1 and CDR2 from the germline V gene are WNHNN and SYGVQD (reference sequence). CDR3: CASRADHSVGNTIYF. The CDR3 region has the DNA TGCGCCAGCAGAGCGGACCATAGCGTTGGAAACACCATATATTTT.

V gene TRBV15 combines with J gene TRBJ1-2; TRBD1 agrees at 8 bases. The trim removed 0 bases at V and 3 bases at J, leaving 6 bases unmatched. The V gene's germline CDR1 is LNHNV and CDR2 YYDKDF (reference sequence). This CDR3 has 16 residues. This CDR3 is CATSRDRGDRYYGYTF. For the CDR3, the DNA is TGTGCCACCAGCAGAGATCGGGGGGACAGGTACTATGGCTACACCTTC.

The gene calls are TRBV7-2 and TRBJ2-3, with 12 bases aligning to TRBD1. The V gene's germline CDR1 is SGHTA and CDR2 FQGNSA. This CDR3 contains 17 residues. Germline trimming cut 5 bases from V and 6 bases from J; bases unmatched to any gene: 12. This chain's CDR3 is CASSPGTGGAYVDTQYF. The CDR3 DNA is TGTGCCAGCAGCCCGGGGACAGGGGGCGCCTATGTGGATACGCAGTATTTT.

This clone was counted a few times. The rearrangement joins TRBV7-2 to TRBJ1-2; no firm D call. Germline V lookup: CDR1 SGHTA, CDR2 FQGNSA. This CDR3 is built from 12 residues. The V and J ends lost 3 bases and 3 bases respectively, with 5 bases between them. CDR3 amino acids: CASSFGDYGYTF. CDR3 DNA: TGTGCCAGCAGCTTTGGGGACTATGGCTACACCTTC.

This clone was detected once. The CDR3 sequence is CASKGGGVREQYF. As DNA, the CDR3 is TGTGCCAGTAAGGGGGGGGGAGTTCGCGAGCAGTACTTC. The chain is built from TRBV19 and TRBJ2-7, with a weak D call TRBD2 (7 bases). Germline-derived CDR1 and CDR2 are LNHDA and SQIVND (reference sequence). V was shortened by 7 bases and J by 6 bases, with 16 bases between the two germline ends. This CDR3 contains 13 residues.

This clone has only a few counts. The chain uses TRBV9 and TRBJ1-5; no clear D. The CDR3 totals 14 residues. Trimming stripped 0 bases from V and 0 bases from J, with 4 bases between. The V gene's germline CDR1 is SGDLS and CDR2 YYNGEE. DNA of the CDR3: TGTGCCAGCAGCGTAGGGGTTAGCAATCAGCCCCAGCATTTT. Translating gives CASSVGVSNQPQHF.